These 25 T cell receptor beta chains originate from one sample sequenced in a study of control samples from healthy donors and cancer patients. Some clones are missing from TCRdb's copy, which holds only in-frame ones; the method was immunoSEQ multiplex PCR. The data contain 130,000 or so clones, more than 70% of them singletons. Sequencing was carried out using blood. The receptors come from a man between 60 and 75 years old in good health.

V gene TRBV19 combines with J gene TRBJ1-2; 11 positions match TRBD1. J was trimmed by 7 bases and V by 7 bases; bases with no gene match: 8. From germline, CDR1 is LNHDA and CDR2 SQIVND (reference sequence). The CDR3 is 14 residues long. The CDR3 spells CASKVGQGAGGYTF. CDR3 bases: TGTGCCAGTAAGGTTGGACAGGGGGCTGGTGGCTACACCTTC.

This chain connects TRBV7-2 to TRBJ2-5, with D maybe TRBD1 (5 bases). The germline V and J ends were trimmed by 4 bases and 7 bases, with 13 bases remaining between them. The CDR3 runs to 13 residues. Germline loops: CDR1 SGHTA, CDR2 FQGNSA. In DNA form, the CDR3 reads TGTGCCAGCAGCTCGTCAGGGCATGGGACCCAGTACTTC. This gives the protein CASSSSGHGTQYF.

The genes are TRBV3-1 (or the pseudogene TRBV3-2) and TRBJ2-5; TRBD1 matches 10 bases. This CDR3 comprises 13 residues. The junction had 6 bases not matched to a gene; V was cut back by 4 bases and J by 10 bases. Germline V gene sequence: CDR1 LGHDT, CDR2 YNNKEL (reference sequence). CDR3: CASSRNGQGDQYF. The DNA of the CDR3 is TGTGCCAGCAGCCGTAACGGACAGGGGGACCAGTACTTC.

This chain links TRBV5-8 with TRBJ2-1; tentative D call: TRBD2 (6 bases). CDR3 length equals 15 residues. V shed 0 bases and J shed 4 bases, with 11 bases lying between them. Per the germline V gene, CDR1 is SGHTS and CDR2 is YDEGEE. CDR3 in amino acids: CASSLGPSVYNEQFF. The DNA of the CDR3 is TGTGCCAGCAGCTTGGGGCCTAGCGTTTACAATGAGCAGTTCTTC.

The CDR3, as DNA: TGTGCCAGCAGCGCTGGGGATAGCGGGGGCTCAGGCGAGCAGTACTTC. It specifies CASSAGDSGGSGEQYF. The V call is TRBV9, the J call TRBJ2-7; 9 bases agree with TRBD2. The ends lost 3 bases at V and 6 bases at J; junction bases unmatched: 13. The CDR3 runs to 16 residues. The germline gives CDR1 SGDLS, CDR2 YYNGEE. Variable domain in full (rest from reference TRBV9 and TRBJ2-7): DSGVTQTPKHLITATGQRVTLRCSPRSGDLSVYWYQQSLDQGLQFLIQYYNGEERAKGNILERFSAQQFPDLHSELNLSSLELGDSALYFCASSAGDSGGSGEQYFGPGTRLTVT.

The rearrangement uses TRBV28 and TRBJ2-7, with 7 bases aligning to TRBD1. Germline V lookup: CDR1 MDHEN, CDR2 SYDVKM. The CDR3 has 13 amino acids. Trimming took 6 bases from V and 2 from J; bases not matched to a gene: 4. The CDR3 is CASRLGQTYEQYF. The CDR3 DNA follows: TGTGCCAGCAGACTGGGACAGACCTACGAGCAGTACTTC. Using reference TRBV28 and TRBJ2-7 for the parts outside the CDR3, the full variable domain is DVKVTQSSRYLVKRTGEKVFLECVQDMDHENMFWYRQDPGLGLRLIYFSYDVKMKEKGDIPEGYSVSREKKERFSLILESASTNQTSMYLCASRLGQTYEQYFGPGTRLTVT.

This chain connects TRBV11-3 to TRBJ1-3; D remains unclear. Trimming cost V 0 bases and J 0 bases, with 6 bases left between them. The CDR3 sequence is 15 residues long. The germline V gene encodes CDR1 SGHNT and CDR2 YENEEA. This CDR3 is CASSLDHGSGNTIYF. The CDR3 DNA follows: TGTGCCAGCAGCTTAGATCACGGCTCTGGAAACACCATATATTTT. Full variable domain (missing parts from reference TRBV11-3 and TRBJ1-3): EAGVVQSPRYKIIEKKQPVAFWCNPISGHNTLYWYLQNLGQGPELLIRYENEEAVDDSQLPKDRFSAERLKGVDSTLKIQPAELGDSAVYLCASSLDHGSGNTIYFGEGSWLTVV.

This clone was found a few times. The J gene is TRBJ2-2, the V gene TRBV5-6; D call uncertain. The CDR3 is made up of 14 amino acids. Germline CDR1 reads SGHDT; CDR2 reads YYEEEE. Trimming stripped 7 bases from V and 4 bases from J, with 14 bases between. The CDR3, as DNA: TGTGCCAGCGGCGCCCGAATGAGCACCGGGGAGCTGTTTTTT. Translating gives CASGARMSTGELFF.

The rearrangement links TRBV30 to TRBJ1-4, with no clear D. The CDR3 loop spans 12 amino acids. Germline V lookup: CDR1 GTSNPN, CDR2 SVGIG (reference sequence). The CDR3, as DNA: TGTGCTGCCACCAAGAATAATGAAAAACTGTTTTTT. This translates into CAATKNNEKLFF.

This sequence joins TRBV28 and TRBJ2-7; 8 bases are shared with TRBD1. The V segment lost 5 bases and the J segment 6 bases; nucleotides outside the gene matches: 12. The CDR3 is 15 amino acids. The germline CDR1 and CDR2 sequences are MDHEN and SYDVKM. This CDR3 reads CASSPTTGAAGEQYF. Written as DNA, the CDR3 is TGTGCCAGCAGTCCGACGACAGGGGCGGCTGGCGAGCAGTACTTC.

The genes are TRBV19 and TRBJ1-1; tentatively, D is TRBD1 (5 bases). V was cut by 5 bases and J by 7 bases, with 14 bases left in between. This CDR3 contains 13 residues. Germline V gives CDR1 LNHDA, CDR2 SQIVND (reference sequence). CDR3 in DNA: TGTGCCAGTAGTCTGGACATAGGAGATGAAGCTTTCTTT. As protein: CASSLDIGDEAFF.

The chain recombines TRBV9 with TRBJ1-1; 9 bases fit TRBD1. The CDR3 consists of 17 residues. J lost 1 base, V lost 2 bases, and 9 bases had no gene match. Germline assignment: CDR1 SGDLS and CDR2 YYNGEE. CDR3 bases: TGTGCCAGCAGCGTTTCGACAGGGGGTTCATCGAACACTGAAGCTTTCTTT. Translated, it gives CASSVSTGGSSNTEAFF. Together with reference TRBV9 and TRBJ1-1, the CDR3 gives the full variable domain: DSGVTQTPKHLITATGQRVTLRCSPRSGDLSVYWYQQSLDQGLQFLIQYYNGEERAKGNILERFSAQQFPDLHSELNLSSLELGDSALYFCASSVSTGGSSNTEAFFGQGTRLTVV.

The gene calls are TRBV4-1 and TRBJ1-1, with D uncertain. The CDR3 length is 15 residues. The V end was cut by 1 base, the J end by 1 base, with 10 bases between. Germline values: CDR1 MGHRA, CDR2 YSYEKL. This CDR3 reads CASSQVSAANTEAFF. DNA for the CDR3: TGCGCCAGCAGCCAAGTATCGGCAGCGAACACTGAAGCTTTCTTT.

The chain couples TRBV3-1 (or the pseudogene TRBV3-2) to TRBJ1-2; D uncertain. Looked up from germline, CDR1 is LGHDT and CDR2 is YNNKEL (reference sequence). The V end was cut by 3 bases, the J end by 1 base, with 6 bases between. The length of the CDR3 is 13 residues. The CDR3 here is CASSQDLNYGYTF. DNA for the CDR3: TGTGCCAGCAGCCAGGACCTTAACTATGGCTACACCTTC.

The genes are TRBV5-1 and TRBJ2-7, with D hard to call. The CDR3 extends over 14 amino acids. Trimming removed 1 base from V and 4 bases from J, with 12 bases in between. The germline V gene has CDR1 SGHRS and CDR2 YFSETQ. The CDR3 DNA sequence: TGCGCCAGCAGCTTGCTCGACCCCTCGTACGAGCAGTACTTC. Translation gives CASSLLDPSYEQYF.

With regard to this clone: This specimen includes other DNA sequences encoding the same CDR3. The chain carries TRBV28 and TRBJ1-2; D gene ambiguous. Germline V gives CDR1 MDHEN, CDR2 SYDVKM. The CDR3 consists of 12 residues. V was shortened by 4 bases and J by 4 bases, with 7 bases between the two germline ends. The CDR3 bases are TGTGCCAGCAGTTCCCCCGGCTATGGCTACACCTTC. This codes for CASSSPGYGYTF.

The chain uses TRBV27 and TRBJ2-5; a weak D match, TRBD1 (6 bases). The CDR3 spans 16 residues. Germline CDR1 MNHEY, CDR2 SMNVEV (reference sequence). V gave up 4 bases and J gave up 6 bases, with 21 bases separating them. The CDR3: CASSSRLLGAQQTQYF. CDR3 bases: TGTGCCAGCAGTTCCCGCTTATTGGGGGCGCAACAGACCCAGTACTTC.

The rearrangement uses TRBV7-2 and TRBJ1-1, with 7 bases fitting TRBD1. After removal of 5 bases from V and 1 base from J, the junction contained 10 bases not matched to a gene. Germline lookup yields CDR1 SGHTA and CDR2 FQGNSA. The CDR3 has 16 amino acids. The CDR3 nucleotides are TGTGCCAGCAGCCAGGGGGGGGGTCCTTGGAACACTGAAGCTTTCTTT. The encoded protein is CASSQGGGPWNTEAFF. The entire variable domain, with the rest obtained from reference TRBV7-2 and TRBJ1-1, is as follows: GAGVSQSPSNKVTEKGKDVELRCDPISGHTALYWYRQSLGQGLEFLIYFQGNSAPDKSGLPSDRFSAERTGGSVSTLTIQRTQQEDSAVYLCASSQGGGPWNTEAFFGQGTRLTVV.

The genes are TRBV9 and TRBJ1-3; D might be TRBD1 (6 bases). CDR1 SGDLS and CDR2 YYNGEE come from the germline V gene. This CDR3 is 17 amino acids long. V was clipped by 3 bases and J by 0 bases, with 16 bases between them. The CDR3 DNA follows: TGTGCCAGCAGCGGTACCTCAGGGGCAATCTCTGGAAACACCATATATTTT. Translated, it gives CASSGTSGAISGNTIYF. Supplemented by reference TRBV9 and TRBJ1-3, the full variable domain reads DSGVTQTPKHLITATGQRVTLRCSPRSGDLSVYWYQQSLDQGLQFLIQYYNGEERAKGNILERFSAQQFPDLHSELNLSSLELGDSALYFCASSGTSGAISGNTIYFGEGSWLTVV.

The chain carries TRBV5-6 and TRBJ2-1, with 8 positions matching TRBD2. In germline, CDR1 is SGHDT, CDR2 YYEEEE. This CDR3 contains 15 residues. The ends lost 3 bases at V and 2 bases at J; junction bases unmatched: 4. CDR3 sequence (DNA): TGTGCCAGCAGCTCGAAGGGACTAGCCTACAATGAGCAGTTCTTC. Translated, it gives CASSSKGLAYNEQFF.

This clone came up a few times. This chain joins TRBV24-1 and TRBJ2-5; D gene unclear. Trimming left V 3 bases short and J 2 bases short, with 12 bases between. CDR1 and CDR2 (germline): KGHDR, SFDVKD. The CDR3 contains 15 residues. The CDR3 DNA reads as TGTGCCACCAGTGATCCCGGCAGCCCGCAAGAGACCCAGTACTTC. Amino acids: CATSDPGSPQETQYF.

The chain joins TRBV13 to TRBJ1-2; 10 bases agree with TRBD1. V lost 0 bases, J lost 8 bases, and 9 bases stayed unmatched. The CDR3 is 16 residues long. The germline gives CDR1 PRHDT, CDR2 FYEKMQ (reference sequence). The CDR3 sequence is CASSLGETGGPGGYTF. The CDR3, as DNA: TGTGCCAGCAGCTTAGGCGAGACAGGGGGCCCGGGCGGCTACACCTTC.

J is TRBJ1-2 and V is TRBV19, with a tentative D call TRBD1 (5 bases). CDR3 length equals 14 residues. Germline V gene data show CDR1 as LNHDA and CDR2 as SQIVND (reference sequence). Trimming stripped 7 bases from V and 8 bases from J, with 20 bases between. CDR3 sequence reads: CASTFWNRQEGYTF. CDR3 sequence (DNA): TGTGCCAGTACCTTTTGGAACAGGCAAGAGGGCTACACCTTC.

The chain employs TRBV19 and TRBJ1-4; possibly TRBD1 for D (5 bases). Trimming took off 3 bases at V and 0 bases at J, with 8 bases between the two ends. Germline CDR1 and CDR2: LNHDA and SQIVND (reference sequence). This CDR3 has 15 amino acids. The DNA of the CDR3 is TGTGCCAGTAGTATTTTGGGACCAACTAATGAAAAACTGTTTTTT. Encoded protein: CASSILGPTNEKLFF.

V gene TRBV7-2 combines with J gene TRBJ2-3, with unresolved D. Germline V CDR1 and CDR2: SGHTA, FQGNSA. The CDR3 runs 15 residues. Trimming removed 5 bases from V and 1 base from J, with 13 bases in between. The chain's CDR3 is CASSATWAGTDTQYF. In DNA form, the CDR3 reads TGTGCCAGCAGCGCTACGTGGGCTGGCACAGATACGCAGTATTTT.